This TCR beta chain was recorded in a study of T-cell reconstitution after alpha-beta-depleted transplantation in children. Study-wide results and caveats: T-cell numbers and diversity one year post-transplant derived largely from freshly generated T cells. Reports say that about two months after transplant, the alpha-beta T cells came out of several hundred graft clones that had expanded.

The CDR3 length is 17 residues. V was cut by 0 bases and J by 5 bases, with 22 bases left in between. Germline V gives CDR1 DFQATT, CDR2 SNEGSKA (reference sequence). The library targeted TCRbeta and was prepared with unique molecular identifiers. Each CDR3 protein gets one entry after TCRdb re-called the PCR reads with MiXCR. The sample has about 19,000 distinct CDR3 sequences, about an eighth seen once. By proportion, this clonotype is medium-sized. No antigen is known for it. The sequences come from PBMCs, mostly from graft donor cells, collected 60 days after TCRalphabeta/CD19-depleted stem cell transplant. The chain couples TRBV20-1 to TRBJ2-5, with a tentative D call TRBD2 (6 bases). The receptor was isolated from a female patient between 2 and 10 years old who had a stem cell transplant for congenital amegakaryocytic thrombocytopenia, so the T cells may come from the graft donor. The CDR3 nucleotides read TGCAGTGCTAGAGATCTCGATTTGGGGGATCGGGGGGAGACCCAGTACTTC. Translating it yields CSARDLDLGDRGETQYF.